This TCR beta chain was obtained from a study of T cell responses to AZD1222 COVID-19 vaccine. Study-level points and caveats: Variant regions that are unmutated are reportedly the target of nearly half of spike-specific TCRs. Spike was spanned by vaccine-associated CD4 TCRs, which were dominant at 160-218 and 743-854. Clonal diversity may have been underestimated in mostly white British donors.

The data were produced by immunoSEQ multiplex PCR, yet TCRdb's version contains in-frame clones alone and is incomplete. The sample lists tens of thousands of clones, more than 70% seen once, with more than 10% in the top ten. Germline assignment: CDR1 KGHSH and CDR2 LQKENI. With 3 bases clipped from V and 7 bases from J, the junction kept 7 bases outside the gene matches. The length of the CDR3 is 14 residues. In its sample, this clone was seen a few times. Its antigen is unidentified. This sequence originates from an adult in good health. The sample was peripheral blood, taken on day 0 of AZD1222 vaccination. This chain uses TRBV18 with TRBJ2-7, with 9 bases lining up with TRBD2. The CDR3 nucleotides read TGTGCCAGCTCACCTGGCGGGGGGGCACGGGAGCAGTACTTC. Amino acid sequence: CASSPGGGAREQYF.